One sample yielded the 12 T cell receptor beta chains listed below, sequenced in a study of blood T cell repertoires in COVID-19. TCRdb's table, derived via immunoSEQ multiplex PCR, lists solely in-frame clones and lacks some. This sample yields 100,000 or so clones, of which approximately 72% are seen a single time; roughly a fifth belongs to the top ten. The specimen was peripheral blood. The receptors here all came from a woman in her sixties or seventies with acute or convalescent COVID-19.

This clone occurred a few times. The chain is built from TRBV5-4 and TRBJ2-3; no clear D gene. CDR3 length equals 13 residues. Germline lookup yields CDR1 SGHNT and CDR2 YYREEE (reference sequence). V lost 4 bases and J lost 2, with 8 bases in between. The chain's CDR3 is CASSRATTDTQYF. The DNA for the CDR3 is TGTGCCAGCAGCCGTGCTACCACAGATACGCAGTATTTT.

The chain employs TRBV6-5 and TRBJ1-1, with a possible D match to TRBD1 (5 bases). Germline V lookup: CDR1 MNHEY, CDR2 SVGAGI. Trimming pared 0 bases from V and 1 base from J, leaving 12 bases between. The CDR3 has 16 residues. As DNA, the CDR3 is TGTGCCAGCAGTTACTCGGCGGGGGAAGGGAACACTGAAGCTTTCTTT. Translated, it gives CASSYSAGEGNTEAFF.

The chain uses TRBV6-1 and TRBJ1-1; 7 bases align to TRBD1. Germline loops: CDR1 MNHNS, CDR2 SASEGT. V lost 3 bases, J lost 1 base, and 14 bases stayed unmatched. The CDR3 is made up of 18 amino acids. CDR3 protein: CASSDPTGRKRPNTEAFF. The CDR3 region has the DNA TGTGCCAGCAGTGACCCGACAGGGAGGAAGCGGCCGAACACTGAAGCTTTCTTT.

The gene calls are TRBV6-1 and TRBJ1-6; D gene unclear. Germline V lookup: CDR1 MNHNS, CDR2 SASEGT. CDR3 length equals 14 residues. V dropped 2 bases and J dropped 9 bases, with 11 bases sitting between them. The CDR3 sequence: CASSERERVSPLHF. Written as DNA, the CDR3 is TGTGCCAGCAGTGAAAGGGAGAGAGTTTCACCCCTCCACTTT.

J is TRBJ2-7 and V is TRBV19, with D unclear. Trimming took 7 bases from V and 2 from J, leaving 6 bases between them. Germline loops: CDR1 LNHDA, CDR2 SQIVND (reference sequence). This CDR3 region has 11 residues. CDR3 residues: CASKSAYEQYF. CDR3 in DNA: TGTGCCAGTAAATCAGCCTACGAGCAGTACTTC.

V usage is TRBV29-1 and J usage is TRBJ1-1, with D possibly matching TRBD1 (5 bases). From germline, CDR1 is SQVTM and CDR2 ANQGSEA. This CDR3 spans 13 amino acids. Trimming stripped 3 bases from V and 6 bases from J, with 14 bases between. CDR3 sequence reads: CSVDLQGRAEAFF. Here the CDR3 DNA reads TGCAGCGTTGATTTGCAGGGAAGGGCTGAAGCTTTCTTT.

The chain is built from TRBV13 and TRBJ1-1; TRBD1 is a possible D gene (5 bases). The CDR3 totals 15 residues. The germline V gene encodes CDR1 PRHDT and CDR2 FYEKMQ (reference sequence). Trimming took off 2 bases at V and 5 bases at J, with 15 bases between the two ends. The CDR3 bases are TGTGCCAGCAGCTTACGGGGGAAAGGGGTGACTGAAGCTTTCTTT. Translation: CASSLRGKGVTEAFF.

The chain links TRBV12-5 to TRBJ1-1, with a possible D match to TRBD1 (5 bases). The CDR3 covers 15 residues. Between the trimmed V and J ends, which lost 6 bases and 5 bases, there was a span of 19 bases. Germline values: CDR1 LGHNT, CDR2 FRNRAP. The CDR3 region has the DNA TGTGCTAGTGGGTCCCTCAGGGCCGCCATAACTGAAGCTTTCTTT. Protein product: CASGSLRAAITEAFF.

This chain links TRBV6-6 with TRBJ1-4; TRBD1 aligns across 7 bases. Trimming cost V 2 bases and J 4 bases; bases outside gene matches: 4. Germline-derived CDR1 and CDR2 are MNHNY and SVGAGI (reference sequence). The CDR3 contains 15 residues. In DNA form, the CDR3 reads TGTGCCAGCAGTTACGGGGGACAGAGTAATGAAAAACTGTTTTTT. It yields the protein CASSYGGQSNEKLFF.

The CDR3 spells CASSPVGTQSSGNTIYF. Written as DNA, the CDR3 is TGTGCCAGCAGCCCCGTAGGGACACAGTCCTCTGGAAACACCATATATTTT. The chain combines TRBV7-2 with TRBJ1-3, with a tentative D call TRBD1 (6 bases). Trimming pared 5 bases from V and 0 bases from J, leaving 17 bases between. The CDR3 totals 17 residues. The germline gives CDR1 SGHTA, CDR2 FQGNSA.

The rearrangement links TRBV5-5 to TRBJ2-1; the D gene is possibly TRBD2 (7 bases). CDR3 length: 19 residues. Germline CDR1 SGHKS, CDR2 YYEKEE (reference sequence). Trimming took 1 base from V and 6 from J, leaving 26 bases between them. CDR3 sequence (DNA): TGTGCCAGCAGCTTGTCGGGGATATTGAAGGGAGGGACAAGCAATGAGCAGTTCTTC. Protein: CASSLSGILKGGTSNEQFF. Based on the CDR3 plus reference TRBV5-5 and TRBJ2-1, the full variable domain is DAGVTQSPTHLIKTRGQQVTLRCSPISGHKSVSWYQQVLGQGPQFIFQYYEKEERGRGNFPDRFSARQFPNYSSELNVNALLLGDSALYLCASSLSGILKGGTSNEQFFGPGTRLTVL.

CDR3 amino acids: CASQGGLVEQFF. CDR3 in DNA: TGTGCCAGCCAAGGGGGTCTAGTTGAGCAGTTCTTC. The genes are TRBV11-2 and TRBJ2-1; D is possibly TRBD1 (6 bases). Trimming pared 8 bases from V and 9 bases from J, leaving 14 bases between. This CDR3 region has 12 residues. Germline lookup yields CDR1 SGHAT and CDR2 FQNNGV. Full variable domain (outside the CDR3, taken from reference TRBV11-2 and TRBJ2-1): EAGVAQSPRYKIIEKRQSVAFWCNPISGHATLYWYQQILGQGPKLLIQFQNNGVVDDSQLPKDRFSAERLKGVDSTLKIQPAKLEDSAVYLCASQGGLVEQFFGPGTRLTVL.